One and the same sample provided the 14 T cell receptor beta chains below, sequenced in a study of T cell responses to AZD1222 COVID-19 vaccine. Sequencing used immunoSEQ multiplex PCR; TCRdb keeps in-frame clones, though not all of them. The sample consists of some 130,000 clones, approximately 88% of them appearing once. Sequencing was performed on peripheral blood, taken on day 0 of MenACWY control vaccination. The receptors stem from an adult in good health.

The V call is TRBV25-1, the J call TRBJ1-4; no clear D. Trimming cost V 2 bases and J 11 bases, with 9 bases left between them. From germline, CDR1 is MGHDK and CDR2 SYGVNS. The CDR3 is 12 residues long. CDR3 sequence: CASSELPSKLFF. The CDR3 coding sequence is TGTGCCAGCAGTGAACTTCCCTCGAAACTGTTTTTT.

The rearrangement links TRBV5-1 to TRBJ2-2, with D unresolved. Germline V CDR1 and CDR2: SGHRS, YFSETQ. The V end lost 1 base, the J end lost 0 bases, and 4 bases lay between the germline ends. CDR3 length: 14 amino acids. CDR3: CASSLSANTGELFF. CDR3 sequence (DNA): TGCGCCAGCAGCTTGTCCGCGAACACCGGGGAGCTGTTTTTT. Together with reference TRBV5-1 and TRBJ2-2, the CDR3 gives the full variable domain: KAGVTQTPRYLIKTRGQQVTLSCSPISGHRSVSWYQQTPGQGLQFLFEYFSETQRNKGNFPGRFSGRQFSNSRSEMNVSTLELGDSALYLCASSLSANTGELFFGEGSRLTVL.

This chain links TRBV5-1 with TRBJ2-7; 7 bases agree with TRBD2. This CDR3 region has 15 residues. Germline-derived CDR1 and CDR2 are SGHRS and YFSETQ. With 0 bases clipped from V and 6 bases from J, the junction kept 9 bases outside the gene matches. CDR3 DNA: TGCGCCAGCAGCTTGGACGCGCGGGAGTTCGGCGAGCAGTACTTC. This codes for CASSLDAREFGEQYF.

V and J are TRBV5-1 and TRBJ1-5, with 7 bases lining up with TRBD1. CDR1 and CDR2 (germline): SGHRS, YFSETQ. V gave up 1 base and J gave up 5 bases; unmatched junction bases: 3. CDR3 size: 14 residues. CDR3: CASSLKGGDQPQHF. The CDR3, as DNA: TGCGCCAGCAGCTTGAAAGGGGGCGATCAGCCCCAGCATTTT.

The rearrangement uses TRBV27 and TRBJ2-2, with D perhaps matching TRBD1 (5 bases). Trimming shortened V by 5 bases and J by 8 bases, and 15 bases separated the two germline ends. The CDR3 spans 14 residues. Germline values: CDR1 MNHEY, CDR2 SMNVEV (reference sequence). CDR3 protein: CASSPTQGSGELFF. The CDR3, as DNA: TGTGCCAGCAGTCCGACCCAGGGTTCTGGGGAGCTGTTTTTT.

This chain joins TRBV28 and TRBJ2-7, with TRBD1 matching 10 bases. Germline V gene sequence: CDR1 MDHEN, CDR2 SYDVKM. V was pared by 5 bases and J by 4 bases, with 8 bases of the junction left unmatched. The CDR3 covers 15 residues. CDR3 protein: CASSTAGTGAYEQYF. CDR3 DNA: TGTGCCAGCAGTACGGCCGGGACAGGGGCTTACGAGCAGTACTTC.

This clone has just one count. The chain couples TRBV18 to TRBJ2-1; unclear D gene. The V gene's germline CDR1 is KGHSH and CDR2 LQKENI. V lost 1 base to trimming and J lost 8 bases, with 18 bases between them. The CDR3 is made up of 16 amino acids. The CDR3 nucleotides are TGTGCCAGCTCACCACTCCCGGACCTAAAAGGCGATGAGCAGTTCTTC. Residues: CASSPLPDLKGDEQFF.

This sequence joins TRBV19 and TRBJ1-2; D is unresolved. The CDR3 has 13 residues. Trimming pared 4 bases from V and 2 bases from J, leaving 8 bases between. Germline lookup yields CDR1 LNHDA and CDR2 SQIVND (reference sequence). CDR3 sequence reads: CASSKGPNYGYTF. The CDR3 DNA reads TGTGCCAGTAGTAAAGGACCAAACTATGGCTACACCTTC.

This rearrangement joins TRBV6-5 to TRBJ2-7, with TRBD2 identical over 9 bases. This CDR3 spans 16 amino acids. V gave up 0 bases and J gave up 1 base; unmatched junction bases: 4. CDR1 is MNHEY, CDR2 SVGAGI, per germline. This chain's CDR3 is CASSYSILAGSYEQYF. CDR3 nucleotides: TGTGCCAGCAGTTACTCAATCCTAGCGGGGTCCTACGAGCAGTACTTC.

The V call is TRBV5-1, the J call TRBJ1-4, with TRBD1 matching 7 bases. CDR1 SGHRS and CDR2 YFSETQ come from the germline V gene. Trimming took 4 bases from V and 0 from J; bases not matched to a gene: 0. The length of the CDR3 is 14 residues. The CDR3 loop reads CASSGTATNEKLFF. The CDR3 coding sequence is TGCGCCAGCAGCGGGACAGCAACTAATGAAAAACTGTTTTTT.

The chain combines TRBV6-5 with TRBJ2-7; perhaps TRBD1 as D (5 bases). V lost 0 bases to trimming and J lost 5 bases, with 11 bases between them. There are 14 residues in the CDR3. From germline, CDR1 is MNHEY and CDR2 SVGAGI. The CDR3 coding sequence is TGTGCCAGCAGTTACTCGGGGCAGGGCAACGAGCAGTACTTC. Amino acids: CASSYSGQGNEQYF.

The genes are TRBV5-8 and TRBJ1-2; D unresolved. The V gene lost 4 bases and the J gene lost 4 bases, with 11 bases spanning the gap. Germline CDR1 and CDR2: SGHTS and YDEGEE. This CDR3 is 13 amino acids long. In nucleotides, the CDR3 is TGTGCCAGCAGCCCCGGTCCCAGCTATGGCTACACCTTC. It codes for CASSPGPSYGYTF.

The gene calls are TRBV20-1 and TRBJ1-5; 7 bases map to TRBD1. The CDR3 runs 15 residues. The J segment lost 7 bases and the V segment lost 3 bases, leaving 12 bases of the junction unmatched. Germline V lookup: CDR1 DFQATT, CDR2 SNEGSKA (reference sequence). CDR3 loop: CSASDSDRVGQPQHF. The CDR3 nucleotides are TGCAGTGCTAGTGACTCCGACAGGGTAGGACAGCCCCAGCATTTT.

The V and J genes are TRBV19 and TRBJ2-7, with TRBD2 as a possible D gene (5 bases). The length of the CDR3 is 15 residues. V lost 5 bases and J lost 3, with 17 bases in between. Germline V lookup: CDR1 LNHDA, CDR2 SQIVND (reference sequence). The CDR3 DNA is TGTGCCAGTAGTCTTCGGTGGACTGGCCTCTACGAGCAGTACTTC. Translating gives CASSLRWTGLYEQYF.